These 8 T cell receptor beta chains share one sample of origin, sequenced in a study of T cell responses to AZD1222 COVID-19 vaccine. This table comes from immunoSEQ multiplex PCR, and its TCRdb copy is limited to in-frame clones, with some not included. The sample consists of 110,000 or so clones, 91% of them appearing once. The sequencing used peripheral blood, collected on day 0 of AZD1222 vaccination. Receptors originate from an adult in good health.

This clone has just one count. This chain links TRBV27 with TRBJ1-5; TRBD1 agrees at 7 bases. The V and J ends lost 2 bases and 6 bases, in that order; junction bases with no gene match: 7. The CDR3 is 15 residues long. Germline-derived CDR1 and CDR2 are MNHEY and SMNVEV (reference sequence). For the CDR3, the DNA is TGTGCCAGCAGTTTAAACAGGGGAGAGGGTCAGCCCCAGCATTTT. This gives the protein CASSLNRGEGQPQHF.

This chain connects TRBV12-3 or TRBV12-4 to TRBJ2-2, with TRBD1 identical over 7 bases. The CDR3 is 13 residues long. V trimming: 6 bases; J trimming: 8 bases; junction bases outside the gene matches: 6. The CDR3 sequence is CASSRTGAGELFF. CDR3 coding DNA: TGTGCCAGCAGCAGGACAGGTGCAGGGGAGCTGTTTTTT.

The V call is TRBV6-2 or TRBV6-3, the J call TRBJ2-1; D gene ambiguous. In germline, CDR1 is MNHEY, CDR2 SVGEGT. Deletions cut 0 bases from V and 5 bases from J, with 8 bases between. The length of the CDR3 is 14 residues. The CDR3 sequence: CASSYSGVNNEQFF. In DNA form, the CDR3 reads TGTGCCAGCAGTTACTCTGGGGTTAACAATGAGCAGTTCTTC.

This chain connects TRBV11-1 to TRBJ2-1; possible D gene TRBD1, 5 bases. Deletions cut 4 bases from V and 3 bases from J, with 16 bases between. Looked up from germline, CDR1 is SGHAT and CDR2 is FQDESV (reference sequence). The CDR3 extends over 16 amino acids. CDR3 residues: CASSSPRVIIYNEQFF. DNA for the CDR3: TGTGCCAGCAGCTCCCCCAGGGTCATCATCTACAATGAGCAGTTCTTC.

The rearrangement links TRBV24-1 to TRBJ1-2; no firm D call. Germline V gene sequence: CDR1 KGHDR, CDR2 SFDVKD. V gave up 5 bases and J gave up 7 bases, with 7 bases separating them. This CDR3 contains 11 residues. The CDR3 here is CATSGNVGYTF. The CDR3 DNA reads TGTGCCACCAGTGGCAACGTTGGCTACACCTTC.

The chain combines TRBV12-5 with TRBJ2-6; no clear D gene. With 6 bases removed from V and 0 bases from J, the gap between germline ends came to 6 bases. The CDR3 sequence is 14 residues long. Germline V gene lookup returns CDR1 LGHNT and CDR2 FRNRAP. CDR3 region: CASGIGSGANVLTF. The DNA of the CDR3 is TGTGCTAGTGGGATAGGCTCTGGGGCCAACGTCCTGACTTTC.

The V gene is TRBV5-6, the J gene TRBJ1-1; 8 bases fit TRBD1. V was clipped by 2 bases and J by 0 bases; unmatched bases: 9. This CDR3 region has 17 residues. Germline values: CDR1 SGHDT, CDR2 YYEEEE. DNA for the CDR3: TGTGCCAGCAGCTTCACAGGGGGTCTCCCTTTGAACACTGAAGCTTTCTTT. This sequence encodes CASSFTGGLPLNTEAFF.

With respect to this clone: Other nucleotide sequences from this sample produce the same CDR3. The J gene is TRBJ1-1, the V gene TRBV5-1; no clear D gene. This CDR3 region has 13 residues. V lost 4 bases and J 0 bases, leaving 7 bases between the germline ends. Germline CDR1 is SGHRS and CDR2 is YFSETQ. The CDR3 loop reads CASSRTMNTEAFF. DNA for the CDR3: TGCGCCAGCAGCCGCACTATGAACACTGAAGCTTTCTTT. The whole variable domain, remainder taken from reference TRBV5-1 and TRBJ1-1, is KAGVTQTPRYLIKTRGQQVTLSCSPISGHRSVSWYQQTPGQGLQFLFEYFSETQRNKGNFPGRFSGRQFSNSRSEMNVSTLELGDSALYLCASSRTMNTEAFFGQGTRLTVV.